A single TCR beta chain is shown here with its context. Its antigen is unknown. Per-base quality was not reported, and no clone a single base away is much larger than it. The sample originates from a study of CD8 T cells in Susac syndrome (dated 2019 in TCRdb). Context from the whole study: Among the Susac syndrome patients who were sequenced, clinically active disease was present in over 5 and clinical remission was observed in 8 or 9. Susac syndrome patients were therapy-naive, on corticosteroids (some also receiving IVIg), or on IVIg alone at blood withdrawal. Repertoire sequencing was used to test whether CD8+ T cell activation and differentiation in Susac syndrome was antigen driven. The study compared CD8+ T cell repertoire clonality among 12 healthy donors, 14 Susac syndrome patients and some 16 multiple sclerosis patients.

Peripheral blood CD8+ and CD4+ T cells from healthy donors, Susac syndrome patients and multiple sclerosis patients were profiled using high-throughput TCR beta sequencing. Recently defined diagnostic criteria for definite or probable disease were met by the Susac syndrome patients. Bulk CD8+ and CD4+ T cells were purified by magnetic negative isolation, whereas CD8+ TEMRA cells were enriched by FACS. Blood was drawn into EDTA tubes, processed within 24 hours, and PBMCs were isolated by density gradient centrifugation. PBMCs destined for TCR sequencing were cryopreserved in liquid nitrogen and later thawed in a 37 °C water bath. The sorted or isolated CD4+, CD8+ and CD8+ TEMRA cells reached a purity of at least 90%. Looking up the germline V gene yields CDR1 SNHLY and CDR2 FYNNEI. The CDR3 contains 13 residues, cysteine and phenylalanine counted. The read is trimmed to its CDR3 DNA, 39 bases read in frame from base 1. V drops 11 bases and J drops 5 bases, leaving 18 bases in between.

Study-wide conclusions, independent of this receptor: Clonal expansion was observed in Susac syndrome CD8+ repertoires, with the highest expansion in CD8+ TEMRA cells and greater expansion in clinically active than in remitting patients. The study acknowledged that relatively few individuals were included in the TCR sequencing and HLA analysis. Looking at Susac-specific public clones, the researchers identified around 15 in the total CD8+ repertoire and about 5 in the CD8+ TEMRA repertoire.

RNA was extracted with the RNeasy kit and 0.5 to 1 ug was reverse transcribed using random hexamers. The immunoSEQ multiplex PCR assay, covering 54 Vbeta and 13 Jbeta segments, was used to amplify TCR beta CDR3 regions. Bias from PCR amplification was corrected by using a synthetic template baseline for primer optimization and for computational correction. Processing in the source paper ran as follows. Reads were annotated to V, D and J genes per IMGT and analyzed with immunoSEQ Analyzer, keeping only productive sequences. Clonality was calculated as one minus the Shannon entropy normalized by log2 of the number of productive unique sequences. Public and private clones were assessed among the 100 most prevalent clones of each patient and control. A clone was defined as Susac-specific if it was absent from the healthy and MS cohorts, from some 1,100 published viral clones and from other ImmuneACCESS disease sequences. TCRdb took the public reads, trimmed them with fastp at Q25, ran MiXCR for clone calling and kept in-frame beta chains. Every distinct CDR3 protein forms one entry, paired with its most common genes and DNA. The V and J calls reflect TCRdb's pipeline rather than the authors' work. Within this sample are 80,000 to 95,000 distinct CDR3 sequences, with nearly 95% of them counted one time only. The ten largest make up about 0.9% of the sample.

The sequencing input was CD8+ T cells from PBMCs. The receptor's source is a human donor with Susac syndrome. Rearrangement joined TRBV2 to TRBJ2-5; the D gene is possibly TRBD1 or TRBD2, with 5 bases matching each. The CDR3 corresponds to CARTGRDRETQYF. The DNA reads TGTGCCCGAACGGGCAGGGACCGGGAGACCCAGTACTTC.